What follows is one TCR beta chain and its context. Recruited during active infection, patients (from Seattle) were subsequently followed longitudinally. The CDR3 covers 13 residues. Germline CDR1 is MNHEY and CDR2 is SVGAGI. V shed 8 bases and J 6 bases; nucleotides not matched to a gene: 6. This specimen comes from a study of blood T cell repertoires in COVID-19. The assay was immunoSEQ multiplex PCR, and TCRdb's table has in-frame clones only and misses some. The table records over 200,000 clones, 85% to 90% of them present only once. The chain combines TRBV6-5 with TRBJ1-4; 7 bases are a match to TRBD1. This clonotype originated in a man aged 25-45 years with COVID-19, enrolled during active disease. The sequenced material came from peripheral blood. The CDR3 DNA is TGTGCCAGCCGGAGACAGGGCTATGAAAAACTGTTTTTT. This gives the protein CASRRQGYEKLFF.